The clone carrying this T cell receptor beta chain has only a few counts. The source of the sample is a study of blood T cells in healthy people across ages. Each individual donor underwent a draw of about 9.1 milliliters of peripheral blood. Together with a sample-barcoded 5' primer, a J-beta primer mix was included in a second PCR lasting about 6 to 11 cycles. Through a template-switch adaptor with 12 random nucleotides, each cDNA molecule received a tag. TCRdb called the 5' RACE reads again in MiXCR, with one record for every CDR3 protein. The sample consists of 1.6 million or so distinct CDR3 sequences, about 35% of them appearing once. CDR1 is MGHRA, CDR2 YSYEKL, per germline. J was trimmed by 5 bases and V by 4 bases; bases with no gene match: 11. This CDR3 comprises 16 residues.

Sequencing was done on a sample of blood. The chain employs TRBV4-1 and TRBJ1-1; TRBD1 agrees at 9 bases. This TCR was recovered from a woman in her 30s in good health. The CDR3 is CASSPRGQGMETEAFF. CDR3 DNA: TGCGCCAGCAGCCCCCGGGGACAGGGTATGGAGACTGAAGCTTTCTTT.